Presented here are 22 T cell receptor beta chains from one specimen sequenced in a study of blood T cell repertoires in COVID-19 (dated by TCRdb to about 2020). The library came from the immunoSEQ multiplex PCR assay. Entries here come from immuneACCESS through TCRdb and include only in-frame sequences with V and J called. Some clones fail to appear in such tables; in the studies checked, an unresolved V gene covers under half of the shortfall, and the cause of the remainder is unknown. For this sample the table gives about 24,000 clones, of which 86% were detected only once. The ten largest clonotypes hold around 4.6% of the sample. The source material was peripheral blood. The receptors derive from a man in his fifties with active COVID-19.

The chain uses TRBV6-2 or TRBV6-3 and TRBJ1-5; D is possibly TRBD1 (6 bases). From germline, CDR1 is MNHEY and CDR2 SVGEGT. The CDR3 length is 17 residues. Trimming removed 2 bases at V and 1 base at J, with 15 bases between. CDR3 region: CASSYLGGRGSNQPQHF. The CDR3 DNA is TGTGCCAGCAGTTACCTCGGGGGGCGAGGGAGCAATCAGCCCCAGCATTTT.

The chain's CDR3 is CASSSDRGFRELFF. CDR3 sequence (DNA): TGTGCCAGCAGTTCGGACAGGGGTTTCCGGGAGCTGTTTTTT. The V call is TRBV2, the J call TRBJ2-2, with TRBD1 matching over 9 bases. Germline values: CDR1 SNHLY, CDR2 FYNNEI. This CDR3 is 14 amino acids long. Trimming at V came to 5 bases and at J to 9 bases, leaving 7 bases not matched to a gene.

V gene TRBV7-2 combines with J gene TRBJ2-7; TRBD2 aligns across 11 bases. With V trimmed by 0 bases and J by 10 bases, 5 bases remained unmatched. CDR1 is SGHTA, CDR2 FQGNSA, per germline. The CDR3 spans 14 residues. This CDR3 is CASSLAKTSGVQYF. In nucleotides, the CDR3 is TGTGCCAGCAGCTTAGCGAAGACTAGCGGGGTCCAGTACTTC.

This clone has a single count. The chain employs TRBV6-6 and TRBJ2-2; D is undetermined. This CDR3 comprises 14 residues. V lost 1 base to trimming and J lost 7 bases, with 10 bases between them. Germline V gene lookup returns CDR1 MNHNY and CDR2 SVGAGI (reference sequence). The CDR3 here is CASSYLEIGGELFF. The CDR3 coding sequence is TGTGCCAGCAGTTACTTAGAGATTGGCGGGGAGCTGTTTTTT.

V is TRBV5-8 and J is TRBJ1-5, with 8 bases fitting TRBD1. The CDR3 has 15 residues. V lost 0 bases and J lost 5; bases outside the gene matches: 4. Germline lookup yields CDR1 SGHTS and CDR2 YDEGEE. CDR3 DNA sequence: TGTGCCAGCAGCTTGGGGGACAGGACTCATCAGCCCCAGCATTTT. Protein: CASSLGDRTHQPQHF.

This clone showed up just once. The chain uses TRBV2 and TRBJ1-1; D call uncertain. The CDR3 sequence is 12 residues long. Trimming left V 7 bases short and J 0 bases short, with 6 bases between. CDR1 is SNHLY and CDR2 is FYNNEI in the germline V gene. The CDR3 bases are TGTGCCAGCACGAGGGTGAACACTGAAGCTTTCTTT. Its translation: CASTRVNTEAFF.

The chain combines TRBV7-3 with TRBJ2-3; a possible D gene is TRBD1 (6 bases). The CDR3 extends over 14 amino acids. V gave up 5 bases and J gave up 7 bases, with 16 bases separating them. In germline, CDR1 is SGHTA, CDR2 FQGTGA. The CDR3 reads CASSRGGEGHTQYF. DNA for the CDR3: TGTGCCAGCAGCCGAGGGGGAGAGGGACATACGCAGTATTTT.

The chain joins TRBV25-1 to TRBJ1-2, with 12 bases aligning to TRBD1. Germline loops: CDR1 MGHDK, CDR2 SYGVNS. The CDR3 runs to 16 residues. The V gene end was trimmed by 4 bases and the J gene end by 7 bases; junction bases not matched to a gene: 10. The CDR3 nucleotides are TGTGCCAGCAGTGCCCCCGGGACAGGGGGCCTTAGTGGCTACACCTTC. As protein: CASSAPGTGGLSGYTF.

The CDR3 DNA reads as TGTGCCAGCAGTTCACGGTCTAGCGGGAGGAGATACGAGCAGTACTTC. Protein: CASSSRSSGRRYEQYF. The genes are TRBV28 and TRBJ2-7, with 11 bases matching TRBD2. V lost 4 bases to trimming and J lost 4 bases; unmatched junction nucleotides: 9. Germline CDR1 MDHEN, CDR2 SYDVKM. The CDR3 totals 16 residues.

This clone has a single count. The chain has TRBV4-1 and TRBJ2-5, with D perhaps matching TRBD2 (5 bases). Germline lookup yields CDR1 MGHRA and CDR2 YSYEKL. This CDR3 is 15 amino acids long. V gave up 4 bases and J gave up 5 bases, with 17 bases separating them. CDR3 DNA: TGCGCCAGCAGCCCTCCCGGAGGAGTAATGGAGACCCAGTACTTC. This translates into CASSPPGGVMETQYF.

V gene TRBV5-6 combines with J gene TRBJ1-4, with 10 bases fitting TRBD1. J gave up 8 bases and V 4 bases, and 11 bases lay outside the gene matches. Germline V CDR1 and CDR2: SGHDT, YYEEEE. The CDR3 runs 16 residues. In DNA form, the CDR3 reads TGTGCCAGCAGCGGGGGGTTGGGACAGGGGAGCGAAAAACTGTTTTTT. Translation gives CASSGGLGQGSEKLFF.

The CDR3 region is CASSETGLGGSYEQYF. DNA of the CDR3: TGTGCCAGCAGTGAGACAGGGTTAGGAGGCTCCTACGAGCAGTACTTC. This chain connects TRBV6-1 to TRBJ2-7; TRBD1 agrees at 7 bases. The V gene's germline CDR1 is MNHNS and CDR2 SASEGT. V lost 3 bases, J lost 0 bases, and 8 bases stayed unmatched. CDR3 length: 16 residues.

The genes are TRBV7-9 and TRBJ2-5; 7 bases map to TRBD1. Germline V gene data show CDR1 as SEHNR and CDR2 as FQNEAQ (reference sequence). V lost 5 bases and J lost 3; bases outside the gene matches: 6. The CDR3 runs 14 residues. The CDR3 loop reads CASSDLGTEETQYF. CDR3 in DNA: TGTGCCAGCAGCGACCTTGGGACAGAAGAGACCCAGTACTTC.

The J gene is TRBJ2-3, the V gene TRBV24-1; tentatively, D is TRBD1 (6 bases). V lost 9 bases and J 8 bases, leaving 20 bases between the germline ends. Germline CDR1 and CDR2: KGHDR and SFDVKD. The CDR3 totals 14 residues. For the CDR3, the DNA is TGTGCCACCGGTGCGAACAGGGCCTCCAGTACGCAGTATTTT. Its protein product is CATGANRASSTQYF.

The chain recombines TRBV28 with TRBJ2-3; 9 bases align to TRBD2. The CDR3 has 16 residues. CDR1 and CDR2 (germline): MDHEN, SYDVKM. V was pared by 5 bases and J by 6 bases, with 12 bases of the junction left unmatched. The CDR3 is CASSEGLAGGADTQYF. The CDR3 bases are TGTGCCAGCAGTGAAGGACTCGCGGGAGGGGCGGATACGCAGTATTTT.

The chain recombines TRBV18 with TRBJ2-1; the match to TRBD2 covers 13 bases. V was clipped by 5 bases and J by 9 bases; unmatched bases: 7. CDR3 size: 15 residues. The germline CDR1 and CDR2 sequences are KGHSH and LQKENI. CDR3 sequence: CASSTGLAGVVEQFF. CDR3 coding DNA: TGTGCCAGCTCAACCGGACTAGCGGGGGTAGTTGAGCAGTTCTTC. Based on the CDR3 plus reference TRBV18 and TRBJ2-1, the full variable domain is NAGVMQNPRHLVRRRGQEARLRCSPMKGHSHVYWYRQLPEEGLKFMVYLQKENIIDESGMPKERFSAEFPKEGPSILRIQQVVRGDSAAYFCASSTGLAGVVEQFFGPGTRLTVL.

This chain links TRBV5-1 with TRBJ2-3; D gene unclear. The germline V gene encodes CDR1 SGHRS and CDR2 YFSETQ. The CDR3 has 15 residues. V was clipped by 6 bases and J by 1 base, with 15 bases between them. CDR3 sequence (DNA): TGCGCCAGCACCTGGCTAGTGCCTGGCACAGATACGCAGTATTTT. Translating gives CASTWLVPGTDTQYF.

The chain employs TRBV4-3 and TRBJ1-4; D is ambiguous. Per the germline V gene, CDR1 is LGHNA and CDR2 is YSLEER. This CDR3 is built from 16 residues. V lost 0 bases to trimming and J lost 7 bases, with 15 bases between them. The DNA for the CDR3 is TGCGCCAGCAGCCAAGATTCCGCGCCGGGAAGTGAAAAACTGTTTTTT. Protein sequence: CASSQDSAPGSEKLFF.

The CDR3 DNA is TGTGCCAGCAGCTTAGCGGCGGGAGGCCTCAGTTATGAGCAGTTCTTC. It codes for CASSLAAGGLSYEQFF. V is TRBV7-6 and J is TRBJ2-1; TRBD2 matches 8 bases. Germline CDR1 is SGHVS and CDR2 is FNYEAQ. Unmatched junction bases numbered 9, after V lost 0 bases and J lost 8 bases. CDR3 length: 16 amino acids.

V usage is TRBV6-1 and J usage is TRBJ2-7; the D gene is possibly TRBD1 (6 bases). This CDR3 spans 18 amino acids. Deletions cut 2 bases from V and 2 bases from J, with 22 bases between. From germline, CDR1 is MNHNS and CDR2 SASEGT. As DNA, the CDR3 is TGTGCCAGCAGTGAAATATTGGGGGCCGTTCAGTATACCTACGAGCAGTACTTC. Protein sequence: CASSEILGAVQYTYEQYF.

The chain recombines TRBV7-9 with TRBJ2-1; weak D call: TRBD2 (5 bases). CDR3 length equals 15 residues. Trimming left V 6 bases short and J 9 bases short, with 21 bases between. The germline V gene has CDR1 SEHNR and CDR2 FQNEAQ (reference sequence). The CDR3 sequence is CASSNKLRLGIEQFF. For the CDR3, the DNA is TGTGCCAGCAGTAATAAGCTAAGGCTCGGGATTGAGCAGTTCTTC.

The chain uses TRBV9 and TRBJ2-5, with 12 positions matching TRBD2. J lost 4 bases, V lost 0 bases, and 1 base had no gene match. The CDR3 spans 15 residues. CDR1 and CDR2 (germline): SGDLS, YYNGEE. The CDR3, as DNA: TGTGCCAGCAGCGTAGGGACTAGCGGGATAGAGACCCAGTACTTC. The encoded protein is CASSVGTSGIETQYF.